These T cell receptor beta chains were read from a single sample in a study of CD8 T cells in Susac syndrome. TCRdb re-analysed the immunoSEQ multiplex PCR reads in MiXCR, keeping a single row per CDR3 protein. The table records 150,000 to 200,000 distinct CDR3 sequences, approximately 92% of them present only once. Sequenced material: CD4+ T cells from PBMCs. These TCRs come from a human donor in good health. Both conserved end residues are part of each CDR3. Fields, in order: clone size, J gene, D gene, V gene, CDR3 DNA, CDR3 protein. D genes are given only for firm matches. Where a row states a size, it is once, few, many or the class of an expanded clone; other rows omit it.

clone size: .; J gene: TRBJ2-1; D gene: .; V gene: TRBV11-2; CDR3 DNA: TGTGCCAGCAGCTTGGCACAGGGAAATGAGCAGTTCTTC; CDR3 protein: CASSLAQGNEQFF
clone size: .; J gene: TRBJ2-5; D gene: TRBD2; V gene: TRBV20-1; CDR3 DNA: TGCAGTGCGCCTCCCCAGGGGACTAGCGGGGGGGCCCTGGGTAGAGAGACCCAGTACTTC; CDR3 protein: CSAPPQGTSGGALGRETQYF
clone size: .; J gene: TRBJ2-7; D gene: .; V gene: TRBV11-2; CDR3 DNA: TGTGCCAGCAGCTCGACCTCCCTCGGTTACGAGCAGTACTTC; CDR3 protein: CASSSTSLGYEQYF
clone size: .; J gene: TRBJ1-3; D gene: .; V gene: TRBV20-1; CDR3 DNA: TGCAGTGCTACAGGGGCCAGCTCTGGAAACACCATATATTTT; CDR3 protein: CSATGASSGNTIYF
clone size: .; J gene: TRBJ1-2; D gene: .; V gene: TRBV15; CDR3 DNA: TGTGCCACCAGCAGGGAAGCTGGGGGCAACTATGGCTACACCTTC; CDR3 protein: CATSREAGGNYGYTF
clone size: .; J gene: TRBJ1-1; D gene: .; V gene: TRBV29-1; CDR3 DNA: TGCAGCGCTTCGGAGGGCCTGAACACTGAAGCTTTCTTT; CDR3 protein: CSASEGLNTEAFF
clone size: .; J gene: TRBJ1-2; D gene: .; V gene: TRBV9; CDR3 DNA: TGTGCCAGCAGCCTATCGGCAGGGGTCCAGTATGGCTACACCTTC; CDR3 protein: CASSLSAGVQYGYTF
clone size: .; J gene: TRBJ1-5; D gene: .; V gene: TRBV5-6; CDR3 DNA: TGTGCCAGCAGCTTGAGCAGGGAACAGCCCCAGCATTTT; CDR3 protein: CASSLSREQPQHF
clone size: .; J gene: TRBJ2-7; D gene: .; V gene: TRBV10-2; CDR3 DNA: TGCGCCAGCAGTGTGGCAGGACGACTATACGAGCAGTACTTC; CDR3 protein: CASSVAGRLYEQYF
clone size: .; J gene: TRBJ1-1; D gene: TRBD1; V gene: TRBV6-4; CDR3 DNA: TGTGCCAGCGCCGCGACAGGGGTAAGCACTGAAGCTTTCTTT; CDR3 protein: CASAATGVSTEAFF
clone size: .; J gene: TRBJ2-1; D gene: TRBD1; V gene: TRBV10-3; CDR3 DNA: TGTGCCATCAGTGAGACAGGGGGGTCCCACAATGAGCAGTTCTTC; CDR3 protein: CAISETGGSHNEQFF
clone size: .; J gene: TRBJ1-2; D gene: .; V gene: TRBV4-1; CDR3 DNA: TGCGCCAGCAGCCAAGTGATACCACAGGCGAACTATGGCTACACCTTC; CDR3 protein: CASSQVIPQANYGYTF
clone size: .; J gene: TRBJ2-2; D gene: .; V gene: TRBV19; CDR3 DNA: TGTGCCCTTGCAGGACCGACCACCGGGGAGCTGTTTTTT; CDR3 protein: CALAGPTTGELFF
clone size: .; J gene: TRBJ1-1; D gene: .; V gene: TRBV14; CDR3 DNA: TGTGCCAGCAGCCAAAGACCGGGGAGCGGAGCTTTCTTT; CDR3 protein: CASSQRPGSGAFF
clone size: .; J gene: TRBJ2-5; D gene: .; V gene: TRBV20-1; CDR3 DNA: TGCAGTGCTAGCGGGGACCAAGAGACCCAGTACTTC; CDR3 protein: CSASGDQETQYF
clone size: once; J gene: TRBJ2-5; D gene: TRBD2; V gene: TRBV9; CDR3 DNA: TGTGCCAGCAGCGTAGGGGTAGCGGGGGGTCGGGAGACCCAGTACTTC; CDR3 protein: CASSVGVAGGRETQYF
clone size: .; J gene: TRBJ1-2; D gene: TRBD1; V gene: TRBV6-5; CDR3 DNA: TGTGCCAGCAGGGGATACAAACAGGGGGGCTATGGCTACACCTTC; CDR3 protein: CASRGYKQGGYGYTF
clone size: .; J gene: TRBJ1-1; D gene: .; V gene: TRBV29-1; CDR3 DNA: TGCAGCGTTGCCCCGGCCACTGAAGCTTTCTTT; CDR3 protein: CSVAPATEAFF
clone size: .; J gene: TRBJ2-1; D gene: TRBD2; V gene: TRBV6-2/TRBV6-3; CDR3 DNA: TGTGCCAGCAGTTCGGCGGGGGGGGCCGGGCATGAGCAGTTCTTC; CDR3 protein: CASSSAGGAGHEQFF
clone size: .; J gene: TRBJ2-7; D gene: .; V gene: TRBV29-1; CDR3 DNA: TGCAGCGTGAGGACAGCCTCCTACGAGCAGTACTTC; CDR3 protein: CSVRTASYEQYF
clone size: .; J gene: TRBJ2-7; D gene: TRBD1; V gene: TRBV20-1; CDR3 DNA: TGCAGTGCTACACGACAGGGAATGGGGGAGCAGTACTTC; CDR3 protein: CSATRQGMGEQYF
clone size: .; J gene: TRBJ2-3; D gene: TRBD2; V gene: TRBV6-1; CDR3 DNA: TGTGCCAGCTGTCCACTAGCGGGGGGGACAGATACGCAGTATTTT; CDR3 protein: CASCPLAGGTDTQYF
clone size: once; J gene: TRBJ2-5; D gene: .; V gene: TRBV20-1; CDR3 DNA: TGCAGTGCTAGCACCCTTCAAGGTGCCCAGTACTTC; CDR3 protein: CSASTLQGAQYF
clone size: .; J gene: TRBJ1-2; D gene: TRBD1; V gene: TRBV10-3; CDR3 DNA: TGTGCCATCAGTGAGAGAGCCTTGGGACAGGGGGCGTCTGGCTACACCTTC; CDR3 protein: CAISERALGQGASGYTF
clone size: few; J gene: TRBJ2-7; D gene: TRBD1; V gene: TRBV3-1; CDR3 DNA: TGTGCCAGCAGCCGAGGGGGCAGCTCCTACGAGCAGTACTTC; CDR3 protein: CASSRGGSSYEQYF
clone size: .; J gene: TRBJ1-2; D gene: TRBD1; V gene: TRBV14; CDR3 DNA: TGTGCCAGCAGCCAAGATGCCCAGGGGGCCGGCTACACCTTC; CDR3 protein: CASSQDAQGAGYTF
clone size: once; J gene: TRBJ2-2; D gene: .; V gene: TRBV7-2; CDR3 DNA: TGTGCCAGCAGCTTGTACGGGGCCACCGGGGAGCTGTTTTTT; CDR3 protein: CASSLYGATGELFF
clone size: .; J gene: TRBJ1-1; D gene: .; V gene: TRBV20-1; CDR3 DNA: TGCAGCCCATTGGGCCGCTCAGCCACTGAAGCTTTCTTT; CDR3 protein: CSPLGRSATEAFF
clone size: .; J gene: TRBJ1-1; D gene: TRBD1; V gene: TRBV5-1; CDR3 DNA: TGCGCCAGCAGCTCCCGGGACAGGCTGAACACTGAAGCTTTCTTT; CDR3 protein: CASSSRDRLNTEAFF
clone size: .; J gene: TRBJ2-3; D gene: .; V gene: TRBV9; CDR3 DNA: TGTGCCAGCAGCGTAGACCGGGACCTATCCACAGATACGCAGTATTTT; CDR3 protein: CASSVDRDLSTDTQYF
clone size: .; J gene: TRBJ2-7; D gene: .; V gene: TRBV7-3; CDR3 DNA: TGTGCCAGCAGCTTAAGAGGGACGATAGTCTGCTACGAGCAGTACTTC; CDR3 protein: CASSLRGTIVCYEQYF
clone size: .; J gene: TRBJ2-7; D gene: .; V gene: TRBV6-5; CDR3 DNA: TGTGCCAGCAGAAGGTCCGGACTGGGGGCCTTAGAGCAGTACTTC; CDR3 protein: CASRRSGLGALEQYF
clone size: .; J gene: TRBJ2-7; D gene: .; V gene: TRBV6-1; CDR3 DNA: TGTGCCAGCAGTGATCGACAGACTTCCTACGAGCAGTACTTC; CDR3 protein: CASSDRQTSYEQYF
clone size: .; J gene: TRBJ2-3; D gene: TRBD1; V gene: TRBV4-1; CDR3 DNA: TGCGCCAGCAGCGCTTGGACAGGGGCCGCAGATACGCAGTATTTT; CDR3 protein: CASSAWTGAADTQYF
clone size: .; J gene: TRBJ2-6; D gene: TRBD1; V gene: TRBV5-1; CDR3 DNA: TGCGCCAGCAGCTCCCGGACAGGGAGGCCCTCTGGGGCCAACGTCCTGACTTTC; CDR3 protein: CASSSRTGRPSGANVLTF
clone size: .; J gene: TRBJ1-4; D gene: TRBD1; V gene: TRBV12-3/TRBV12-4; CDR3 DNA: TGTGCCAGCACTCCCGACAGGGCGGGAAAACTGTTTTTT; CDR3 protein: CASTPDRAGKLFF
clone size: .; J gene: TRBJ2-3; D gene: .; V gene: TRBV7-9; CDR3 DNA: TGTGCCAGCGGGGACGGGGGGCTAGGAGATACGCAGTATTTT; CDR3 protein: CASGDGGLGDTQYF
clone size: .; J gene: TRBJ2-7; D gene: TRBD1; V gene: TRBV2; CDR3 DNA: TGTGCCAGCAGACACCCGGGACAGGTTACCCACGAGCAGTACTTC; CDR3 protein: CASRHPGQVTHEQYF
clone size: .; J gene: TRBJ2-7; D gene: TRBD1; V gene: TRBV7-2; CDR3 DNA: TGTGCCAGCAGCTTAGTGGGGGCAGGGGGACACGAGCAGTACTTC; CDR3 protein: CASSLVGAGGHEQYF